This T cell receptor (beta chain) was retrieved from a study of blood T cells in healthy people across ages. Points from the study as a whole: Researchers judged that diversity estimates from one million T cells fell short of true values. A strong correlation was seen between TCR beta diversity and naive T cell percentage.

The CDR3 contains 14 residues. Per germline, CDR1 LNHDA and CDR2 SQIVND (reference sequence). J gave up 6 bases and V 2 bases, and 5 bases lay outside the gene matches. Note on this clonotype: What it binds is not known.

Sample-barcoded 5' priming and a J-beta primer mix drove a second PCR of roughly 6 to 12 cycles. Every cDNA molecule bore a tag from a template-switch adaptor containing 12 random nucleotides. TCRdb redid the calling of the 5' RACE reads with MiXCR, one entry per CDR3 protein. The data show 920,000 or so distinct CDR3 sequences, more than 40% seen once. The genes are TRBV19 and TRBJ2-3, with 7 bases aligning to TRBD1. This receptor was obtained from a woman aged 60-70 years in good health. The source material was blood. CDR3 sequence: CASSIPRGTDTQYF. As DNA, the CDR3 is TGTGCCAGTAGTATACCCAGGGGGACGGATACGCAGTATTTT. The variable domain in full, completed from reference TRBV19 and TRBJ2-3, reads DGGITQSPKYLFRKEGQNVTLSCEQNLNHDAMYWYRQDPGQGLRLIYYSQIVNDFQKGDIAEGYSVSREKKESFPLTVTSAQKNPTAFYLCASSIPRGTDTQYFGPGTRLTVL.